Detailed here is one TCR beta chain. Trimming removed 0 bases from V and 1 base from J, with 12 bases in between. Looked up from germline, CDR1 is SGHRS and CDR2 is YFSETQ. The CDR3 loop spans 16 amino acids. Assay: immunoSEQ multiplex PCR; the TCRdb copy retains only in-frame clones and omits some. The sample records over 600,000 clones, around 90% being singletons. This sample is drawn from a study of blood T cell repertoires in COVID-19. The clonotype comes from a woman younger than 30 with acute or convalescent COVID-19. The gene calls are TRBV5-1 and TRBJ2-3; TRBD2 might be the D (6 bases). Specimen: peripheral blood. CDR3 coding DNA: TGCGCCAGCAGCTTGGCGGGGCGGGGTCGCACAGATACGCAGTATTTT. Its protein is CASSLAGRGRTDTQYF.